This TCR beta chain was sequenced in a study of blood T cell repertoires in COVID-19. Study-wide context: T cells, B-cell-depleted T cells, or PBMCs provided the cDNA or gDNA that served as material.

Germline V gene data show CDR1 as MDHEN and CDR2 as SYDVKM. Trimming shortened V by 3 bases and J by 6 bases, and 9 bases separated the two germline ends. This CDR3 is built from 12 residues. Only one count was recorded for this clone. Profiled with immunoSEQ multiplex PCR; TCRdb holds only in-frame clones, not every one. The repertoire holds under 300,000 clones, with 65% to 85% as singletons. The clonotype comes from a human donor in a cohort sampled during active COVID-19. Sequenced material: peripheral blood. This sequence joins TRBV28 and TRBJ2-7; no clear D gene. The CDR3 loop reads CASSFGSGEQYF. The CDR3, as DNA: TGTGCCAGCAGTTTCGGATCGGGCGAGCAGTACTTC.